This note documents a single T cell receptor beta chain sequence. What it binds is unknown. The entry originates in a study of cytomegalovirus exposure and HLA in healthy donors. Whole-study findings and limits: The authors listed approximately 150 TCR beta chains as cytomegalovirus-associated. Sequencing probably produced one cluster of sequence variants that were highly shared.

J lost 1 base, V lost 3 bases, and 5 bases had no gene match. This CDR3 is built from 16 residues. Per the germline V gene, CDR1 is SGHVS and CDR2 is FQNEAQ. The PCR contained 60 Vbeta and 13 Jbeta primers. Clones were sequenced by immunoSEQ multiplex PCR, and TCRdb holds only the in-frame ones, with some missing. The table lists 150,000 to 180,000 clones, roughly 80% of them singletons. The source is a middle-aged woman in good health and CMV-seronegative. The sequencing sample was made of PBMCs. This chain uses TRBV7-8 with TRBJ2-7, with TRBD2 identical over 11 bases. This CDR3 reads CASSFLIAGGSYEQYF. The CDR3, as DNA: TGTGCCAGCAGCTTTCTGATAGCGGGAGGGTCCTACGAGCAGTACTTC.